The 20 T cell receptor beta chains below were found in one sample sequenced in a study of PD-L1 blockade in urothelial cancer. Time point denoted: pretreatment peripheral blood. The table came from immunoSEQ multiplex PCR; TCRdb's copy has only in-frame clones and leaves some out. In the table there are over 30,000 clones, 84% of which are singletons. This specimen was PBMCs, taken around atezolizumab (anti-PD-L1) treatment. These receptors were obtained from a man between 60 and 70 years old with urothelial cancer.

This chain connects TRBV18 to TRBJ1-5; 9 bases are a match to TRBD1. CDR3 length: 14 amino acids. CDR1 KGHSH and CDR2 LQKENI come from the germline V gene. Losses at the gene ends were 4 bases for V and 4 bases for J; bases not matched to a gene: 2. The CDR3 sequence is CASSLGTGNQPQHF. The DNA for the CDR3 is TGTGCCAGCTCACTCGGGACAGGGAATCAGCCCCAGCATTTT. The full variable domain, with the rest looked up from reference TRBV18 and TRBJ1-5, is NAGVMQNPRHLVRRRGQEARLRCSPMKGHSHVYWYRQLPEEGLKFMVYLQKENIIDESGMPKERFSAEFPKEGPSILRIQQVVRGDSAAYFCASSLGTGNQPQHFGDGTRLSIL.

The chain couples TRBV25-1 to TRBJ1-1; a weak D match, TRBD1 (5 bases). Trimming stripped 5 bases from V and 8 bases from J, with 15 bases between. The germline V gene has CDR1 MGHDK and CDR2 SYGVNS. CDR3 length: 13 amino acids. CDR3 residues: CASSQALRTEAFF. CDR3 in DNA: TGTGCCAGCAGTCAAGCCCTCCGGACAGAAGCTTTCTTT.

J is TRBJ2-2 and V is TRBV18; tentative D call: TRBD1 (5 bases). With 10 bases removed from V and 3 bases from J, the gap between germline ends came to 15 bases. CDR3 size: 14 residues. Germline CDR1 is KGHSH and CDR2 is LQKENI. The chain's CDR3 is CATAKQGDTGELFF. In DNA, the CDR3 is TGTGCCACCGCGAAGCAGGGCGACACCGGGGAGCTGTTTTTT.

The V call is TRBV9, the J call TRBJ1-1, with TRBD1 as a possible D gene (5 bases). Germline assignment: CDR1 SGDLS and CDR2 YYNGEE. Trimming took off 3 bases at V and 0 bases at J, with 9 bases between the two ends. CDR3 size: 14 residues. The chain's CDR3 is CASSADMLNTEAFF. CDR3 DNA: TGTGCCAGCAGCGCGGACATGCTGAACACTGAAGCTTTCTTT.

The V and J genes are TRBV30 and TRBJ1-2; TRBD1 is a possible D gene (6 bases). The V end lost 8 bases, the J end lost 1 base, and 17 bases lay between the germline ends. CDR3 length: 14 amino acids. Germline CDR1 GTSNPN, CDR2 SVGIG (reference sequence). CDR3 nucleotide sequence: TGTGCCAGGGGGGGAGGCACAGATAACTATGGCTACACCTTC. Residues: CARGGGTDNYGYTF.

The V gene is TRBV29-1, the J gene TRBJ2-1; TRBD1 matches at 8 bases. Germline loops: CDR1 SQVTM, CDR2 ANQGSEA. V was pared by 7 bases and J by 0 bases, with 5 bases of the junction left unmatched. This CDR3 has 14 residues. CDR3 residues: CSAEGQASYNEQFF. The DNA of the CDR3 is TGCAGCGCAGAGGGACAGGCCTCCTACAATGAGCAGTTCTTC.

The genes are TRBV25-1 and TRBJ1-2, with D hard to call. This CDR3 contains 16 residues. The V and J ends lost 0 bases and 5 bases respectively, with 16 bases between them. The V gene's germline CDR1 is MGHDK and CDR2 SYGVNS. The chain's CDR3 is CASSEYARGGGYGYTF. The CDR3 region has the DNA TGTGCCAGCAGTGAATATGCCCGTGGCGGCGGATATGGCTACACCTTC.

V gene TRBV5-8 combines with J gene TRBJ1-2, with a weak D call TRBD1 (5 bases). The CDR3 is 16 residues long. CDR1 is SGHTS and CDR2 is YDEGEE in the germline V gene. V was pared by 2 bases and J by 6 bases, with 20 bases between. CDR3 sequence reads: CASSFSVSQTVHGYTF. The CDR3 DNA sequence: TGTGCCAGCAGCTTTTCAGTCTCACAGACAGTCCATGGCTACACCTTC.

This clone qualifies as medium-sized. The chain couples TRBV6-1 to TRBJ2-7, with D tentatively TRBD2 (7 bases). Trimming took off 5 bases at V and 6 bases at J, with 17 bases between the two ends. CDR3 length: 14 residues. Germline values: CDR1 MNHNS, CDR2 SASEGT. In nucleotides, the CDR3 is TGTGCCAGCAGTCCCGTCGGGGGGCGAGGCGAGCAGTACTTC. It translates to CASSPVGGRGEQYF.

The chain uses TRBV14 and TRBJ2-1; possibly TRBD1 for D (6 bases). This CDR3 is built from 14 residues. V lost 3 bases, J lost 7 bases, and 13 bases lay in between. The V gene's germline CDR1 is SGHDN and CDR2 FVKESK. CDR3: CASSQGARKNEQFF. CDR3 DNA: TGTGCCAGCAGCCAGGGGGCCAGGAAGAATGAGCAGTTCTTC.

This chain links TRBV5-6 with TRBJ2-5; possibly TRBD2 for D (6 bases). This CDR3 contains 16 residues. The V gene lost 0 bases and the J gene lost 9 bases, with 21 bases spanning the gap. The V gene's germline CDR1 is SGHDT and CDR2 YYEEEE. The CDR3 DNA reads as TGTGCCAGCAGCTTGGGGTGGGGCCGGGACTCGAGGGCCCAGTACTTC. This encodes CASSLGWGRDSRAQYF.

This clone was seen only a few times. This chain connects TRBV7-2 to TRBJ2-5; a possible D gene is TRBD1 (6 bases). CDR1 and CDR2 (germline): SGHTA, FQGNSA. Trimming removed 3 bases from V and 5 bases from J, with 13 bases in between. This CDR3 is built from 14 residues. CDR3 amino acids: CASSLGHREETQYF. CDR3 DNA: TGTGCCAGCAGCTTGGGACACCGTGAGGAGACCCAGTACTTC.

This rearrangement joins TRBV5-1 to TRBJ2-5; 12 bases map to TRBD2. The CDR3 sequence is 16 residues long. Germline loops: CDR1 SGHRS, CDR2 YFSETQ. V dropped 0 bases and J dropped 4; count of bases not matched to a gene: 4. The CDR3 DNA sequence: TGCGCCAGCAGCTTGGCCGGGGGACTAGCGGGAGAGACCCAGTACTTC. Its translation: CASSLAGGLAGETQYF. The entire variable domain, with the rest obtained from reference TRBV5-1 and TRBJ2-5, is as follows: KAGVTQTPRYLIKTRGQQVTLSCSPISGHRSVSWYQQTPGQGLQFLFEYFSETQRNKGNFPGRFSGRQFSNSRSEMNVSTLELGDSALYLCASSLAGGLAGETQYFGPGTRLLVL.

This clone was seen a few times. The chain is built from TRBV21-1 and TRBJ1-4; TRBD1 is the table's D call and was not checked against the DNA. TRBV21-1 is tagged as a pseudogene. The CDR3 runs to 14 residues. Written as DNA, the CDR3 is TGTGCCAGCAGCAAAGCGGGGACAGCAGAAAAACTGTTTTTT. This sequence encodes CASSKAGTAEKLFF.

V and J are TRBV6-5 and TRBJ1-1; D unresolved. The length of the CDR3 is 13 residues. The V gene lost 11 bases and the J gene lost 4 bases, with 17 bases spanning the gap. Germline V gene data show CDR1 as MNHEY and CDR2 as SVGAGI. CDR3: CASRRAVSTEAFF. The CDR3 DNA follows: TGTGCCTCTAGGCGTGCCGTGAGCACTGAAGCTTTCTTT.

The chain has TRBV10-1 and TRBJ2-2, with TRBD2 identical over 8 bases. Unmatched junction bases numbered 3, after V lost 6 bases and J lost 3 bases. The CDR3 length is 14 residues. Germline assignment: CDR1 WNHNN and CDR2 SYGVQD (reference sequence). The CDR3 protein is CASSETSDTGELFF. The DNA of the CDR3 is TGCGCCAGCAGCGAGACTAGCGACACCGGGGAGCTGTTTTTT.

The chain recombines TRBV10-3 with TRBJ1-2, with D possibly being TRBD1 (5 bases). The germline V and J ends were trimmed by 4 bases and 6 bases, with 18 bases remaining between them. Germline lookup yields CDR1 ENHRY and CDR2 SYGVKD. CDR3 size: 15 residues. The CDR3 loop is CAISGRAGRENGYTF. CDR3 DNA: TGTGCCATCAGTGGGAGGGCGGGGCGCGAGAATGGCTACACCTTC.

The chain recombines TRBV30 with TRBJ1-4; possible D gene TRBD1, 5 bases. V was clipped by 3 bases and J by 7 bases, with 18 bases between them. This CDR3 has 15 amino acids. Germline V lookup: CDR1 GTSNPN, CDR2 SVGIG (reference sequence). The CDR3 is CAWRTGRLLGEKLFF. CDR3 coding DNA: TGTGCCTGGAGAACAGGACGGCTCTTAGGTGAAAAACTGTTTTTT.

This chain uses TRBV4-2 with TRBJ1-2; D may be TRBD1 (6 bases). This CDR3 has 16 residues. Germline V gene lookup returns CDR1 LGHNA and CDR2 YNFKEQ. V was pared by 1 base and J by 4 bases, with 16 bases between. For the CDR3, the DNA is TGTGCCAGCAGCCAAGCCTCGGGGGGCCTCCGCTATGGCTACACCTTC. Residues: CASSQASGGLRYGYTF.

This chain joins TRBV5-1 and TRBJ1-4, with TRBD1 as a possible D gene (6 bases). Germline V gives CDR1 SGHRS, CDR2 YFSETQ. V lost 3 bases and J lost 0, with 12 bases in between. The CDR3 spans 16 residues. CDR3 protein: CASSSQGPATNEKLFF. The CDR3 DNA follows: TGCGCCAGCAGCTCCCAGGGGCCCGCAACTAATGAAAAACTGTTTTTT.